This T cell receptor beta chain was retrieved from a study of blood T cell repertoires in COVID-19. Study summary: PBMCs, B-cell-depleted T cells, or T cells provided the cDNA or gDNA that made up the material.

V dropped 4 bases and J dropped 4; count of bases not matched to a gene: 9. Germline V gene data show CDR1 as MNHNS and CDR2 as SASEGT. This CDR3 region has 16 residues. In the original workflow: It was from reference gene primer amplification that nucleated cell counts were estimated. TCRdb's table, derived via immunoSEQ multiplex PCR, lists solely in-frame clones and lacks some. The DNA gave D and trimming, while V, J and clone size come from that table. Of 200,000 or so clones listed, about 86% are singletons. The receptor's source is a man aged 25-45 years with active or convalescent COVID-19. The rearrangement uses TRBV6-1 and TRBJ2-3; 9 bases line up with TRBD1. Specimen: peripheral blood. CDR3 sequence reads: CASSARGQGNPDTQYF. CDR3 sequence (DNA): TGTGCCAGCAGTGCCCGCGGACAGGGGAACCCAGATACGCAGTATTTT.